The 15 T cell receptor beta chains listed next were all sequenced from one sample in a study of CD4 T cells in relation to SARS-CoV-2 and coronaviruses. The repertoire was sequenced with immunoSEQ multiplex PCR; TCRdb's copy has only in-frame clones and lacks some. The profile shows tens of thousands of clones, 92% of them singletons. The sample taken for sequencing was naive CD4+ T cells from PBMCs. The subset was: naive CD4+ T cells isolated by negative enrichment. These receptors were collected from an adult with COVID-19.

This clone is a singleton in its sample. Other DNA sequences within the sample encode an identical CDR3. The chain combines TRBV28 with TRBJ2-2; D ambiguous. The V and J ends lost 4 bases and 2 bases respectively, with 2 bases between them. Germline V gene sequence: CDR1 MDHEN, CDR2 SYDVKM. This CDR3 is built from 12 residues. Written as DNA, the CDR3 is TGTGCCAGCAGTTCCAACACCGGGGAGCTGTTTTTT. This gives the protein CASSSNTGELFF.

The chain recombines TRBV28 with TRBJ2-7; D remains ambiguous. Trimming pared 5 bases from V and 5 bases from J, leaving 13 bases between. The CDR3 length is 13 residues. Germline CDR1 MDHEN, CDR2 SYDVKM. The CDR3 spells CASSPPSGNEQYF. The CDR3 bases are TGTGCCAGCAGTCCCCCCTCGGGCAACGAGCAGTACTTC.

The chain recombines TRBV30 with TRBJ1-1; D call uncertain. V lost 5 bases to trimming and J lost 4 bases, with 14 bases between them. Germline values: CDR1 GTSNPN, CDR2 SVGIG (reference sequence). This CDR3 has 13 residues. CDR3 DNA: TGTGCCTGGGTGAGACGGAGGGTCACTGAAGCTTTCTTT. Translating gives CAWVRRRVTEAFF.

The chain recombines TRBV7-7 with TRBJ2-2; 8 bases agree with TRBD1. Germline V gene lookup returns CDR1 SSHAT and CDR2 FNYEAQ (reference sequence). The CDR3 extends over 16 amino acids. Germline trimming cut 2 bases from V and 3 bases from J; bases unmatched to any gene: 5. Written as DNA, the CDR3 is TGTGCCAGCAGCTTAAGGACAGGGTGGTACACCGGGGAGCTGTTTTTT. It specifies CASSLRTGWYTGELFF.

The chain recombines TRBV27 with TRBJ2-3, with D tentatively TRBD1 (6 bases). This CDR3 region has 15 residues. Per the germline V gene, CDR1 is MNHEY and CDR2 is SMNVEV (reference sequence). V shed 6 bases and J shed 1 base, with 14 bases lying between them. This CDR3 reads CASRPQGPRTDTQYF. CDR3 nucleotide sequence: TGTGCCAGCAGGCCACAGGGACCGCGCACAGATACGCAGTATTTT.

This rearrangement joins TRBV25-1 to TRBJ1-1; D might be TRBD1 (5 bases). V was shortened by 6 bases and J by 1 base, with 9 bases between the two germline ends. The CDR3 is 13 amino acids. Per germline, CDR1 MGHDK and CDR2 SYGVNS. The CDR3 loop is CASRGAGNTEAFF. The CDR3 nucleotides read TGTGCCAGCAGAGGGGCCGGGAACACTGAAGCTTTCTTT.

This clone was seen once. The chain uses TRBV7-2 and TRBJ2-7; D may be TRBD2 (5 bases). Germline CDR1 reads SGHTA; CDR2 reads FQGNSA. V was shortened by 5 bases and J by 7 bases, with 15 bases between the two germline ends. The CDR3 sequence is 13 residues long. DNA for the CDR3: TGTGCCAGCAGCCTGGACTTGGTGGGGGAGCAGTACTTC. It encodes CASSLDLVGEQYF.

The rearrangement links TRBV2 to TRBJ1-6, with D possibly TRBD1 on 6 matching bases. Germline V lookup: CDR1 SNHLY, CDR2 FYNNEI. The V gene lost 1 base and the J gene lost 10 bases, with 17 bases spanning the gap. This CDR3 is 16 amino acids long. CDR3 residues: CASSEVGGMGRSPLHF. CDR3 nucleotide sequence: TGTGCCAGCAGTGAAGTTGGGGGCATGGGAAGATCACCCCTCCACTTT.

The chain is built from TRBV19 and TRBJ2-4, with D maybe TRBD2 (6 bases). CDR1 is LNHDA and CDR2 is SQIVND in the germline V gene (reference sequence). The CDR3 has 13 amino acids. The ends were cut back, 9 bases at V and 6 bases at J, with 15 bases in the middle. In DNA form, the CDR3 reads TGTGCCAGCTTGAGGTCCGGGGGAAACATTCAGTACTTC. This sequence encodes CASLRSGGNIQYF.

This clone turned up a few times. The chain recombines TRBV28 with TRBJ1-5, with 7 bases that match TRBD1. The J segment lost 7 bases and the V segment lost 7 bases, leaving 4 bases of the junction unmatched. The CDR3 runs 12 residues. The V gene's germline CDR1 is MDHEN and CDR2 SYDVKM. The CDR3 DNA reads as TGTGCCAGCACCGTCAGGGGGCAGCCCCAGCATTTT. It encodes CASTVRGQPQHF.

The gene calls are TRBV5-6 and TRBJ2-7, with D possibly being TRBD1 (5 bases). CDR3 length equals 15 residues. Trimming took off 4 bases at V and 3 bases at J, with 17 bases between the two ends. Germline-derived CDR1 and CDR2 are SGHDT and YYEEEE. The CDR3 protein is CASSQQVPVLYEQYF. The CDR3 coding sequence is TGTGCCAGCAGCCAACAGGTACCGGTCCTCTACGAGCAGTACTTC.

The rearrangement uses TRBV7-2 and TRBJ1-3; TRBD1 might be the D (6 bases). The germline CDR1 and CDR2 sequences are SGHTA and FQGNSA. Trimming stripped 3 bases from V and 0 bases from J, with 9 bases between. The CDR3 totals 15 residues. The CDR3 protein is CASSFLQGSGNTIYF. CDR3 sequence (DNA): TGTGCCAGCAGCTTTTTACAGGGCTCTGGAAACACCATATATTTT.

A note on this clone: Germline and junction disagree at one end, which may indicate a read error. The same CDR3 arises from other DNA sequences in this sample as well. The chain employs TRBV4-1 and TRBJ2-1, with D hard to call. The CDR3 contains 17 residues. In germline, CDR1 is MGHRA, CDR2 YSYEKL. CDR3: CASSQVVSTQTYNEQFF. The CDR3 coding sequence is TGCGCTAGCAGCCAAGTGGTATCAACACAGACCTACAATGAGCAGTTCTTC.

The DNA of the CDR3 is TGTGCCAGCAGCGGAGCTAGCGGGAGGGCGGACGAGCAGTACTTC. This translates into CASSGASGRADEQYF. The chain is built from TRBV9 and TRBJ2-7; 12 bases agree with TRBD2. This CDR3 is 15 amino acids long. The germline V gene has CDR1 SGDLS and CDR2 YYNGEE. V was clipped by 3 bases and J by 5 bases; unmatched bases: 6.

This sequence joins TRBV7-8 and TRBJ2-2; 10 bases match TRBD1. CDR3 length: 16 residues. Germline loops: CDR1 SGHVS, CDR2 FQNEAQ. The trim removed 5 bases at V and 4 bases at J, leaving 7 bases unmatched. CDR3 nucleotides: TGTGCCAGCAGCCTCCGGGACAGGGGCGGCACCGGGGAGCTGTTTTTT. It yields the protein CASSLRDRGGTGELFF.